This T cell receptor beta chain was sequenced in a study of graft-versus-host responses after intestinal transplantation. Overall study context: Anti-thymocyte globulin was used for induction in all recipients, who then took tacrolimus and steroids for about three years.

The CDR3 runs 12 residues. Deletions cut 4 bases from V and 4 bases from J, with 5 bases between. Germline CDR1 is LNHDA and CDR2 is SQIVND (reference sequence). This clone was seen a handful of times. The antigen is not known. This table comes from immunoSEQ multiplex PCR, and its TCRdb copy is limited to in-frame clones, with some not included. Counted here are about 48,000 clones, about 90% occurring once; the ten biggest clones make up 2% to 2.5%. The sample in question was unstimulated CD4+ T cells sorted from spleen or lymph node cells, obtained before transplant. This clonotype originated in a human donor who was the organ donor for an intestinal transplant. The chain couples TRBV19 to TRBJ1-3; no definite D call. Written as DNA, the CDR3 is TGTGCCAGTAGTAAAGAAGGAAACACCATATATTTT. As protein: CASSKEGNTIYF.